This T cell receptor (beta chain) was recovered during a study of cytomegalovirus exposure and HLA in healthy donors. Study observations and caveats: Excluded: some indistinguishable V segments such as TRBV6-2 and TRBV6-3. Within an earlier analysis, most TCR beta V segments proved productive either about 87% or about 30% of the time. Apart from CMV serostatus, no immune exposure information was available.

Researchers ran the PCR with 60 Vbeta and 13 Jbeta primers. TCRdb's table, derived via immunoSEQ multiplex PCR, lists solely in-frame clones and lacks some. The data show over 150,000 clones, over 70% seen once. The CDR3 totals 14 residues. The J segment lost 7 bases and the V segment lost 1 base, leaving 6 bases of the junction unmatched. From germline, CDR1 is LNHDA and CDR2 SQIVND (reference sequence). Of note for this clone: Its specificity is not known.

The receptor was derived from a male donor in good health and CMV-seronegative. The sample was PBMCs. The J gene is TRBJ1-2, the V gene TRBV19; the match to TRBD1 covers 7 bases. CDR3 nucleotide sequence: TGTGCCAGTAGTATAGTCACAGGGGCTGTTGGCTACACCTTC. Translated, it gives CASSIVTGAVGYTF.